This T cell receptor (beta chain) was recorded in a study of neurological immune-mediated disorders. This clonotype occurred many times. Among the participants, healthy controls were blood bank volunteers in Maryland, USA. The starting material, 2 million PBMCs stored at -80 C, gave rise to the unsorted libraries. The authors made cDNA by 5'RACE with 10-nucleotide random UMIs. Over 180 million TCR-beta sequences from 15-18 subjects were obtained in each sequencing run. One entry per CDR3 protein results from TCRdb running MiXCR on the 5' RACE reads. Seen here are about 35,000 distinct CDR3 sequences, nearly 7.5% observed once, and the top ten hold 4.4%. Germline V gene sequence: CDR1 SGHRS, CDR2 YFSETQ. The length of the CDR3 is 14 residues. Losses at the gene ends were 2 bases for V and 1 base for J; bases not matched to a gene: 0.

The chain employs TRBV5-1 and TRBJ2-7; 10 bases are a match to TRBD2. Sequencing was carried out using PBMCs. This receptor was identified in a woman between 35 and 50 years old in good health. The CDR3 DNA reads TGCGCCAGCAGCTTACTAGCGGGATCCTACGAGCAGTACGTC. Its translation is CASSLLAGSYEQYV.